These 21 T cell receptor beta chains were all obtained from the same sample, sequenced in a study of breast tumors, draining lymph nodes, adjacent tissues. Samples came from axillary lymph nodes draining the breast cancer. Each CDR3 protein gets one entry after TCRdb re-called the multiplex PCR reads with MiXCR. The sample has 70,000 to 85,000 distinct CDR3 sequences; about 21% are singletons. Sequences were obtained from axillary lymph node tissue. All receptors come from a female donor with breast cancer. Some clones in this sample may be carry-over from other donors' samples.

This clonotype was found many times. The chain joins TRBV12-3 or TRBV12-4 to TRBJ2-1; D call uncertain. CDR3 length: 13 amino acids. V was cut by 5 bases and J by 3 bases, with 8 bases left in between. The CDR3 DNA follows: TGTGCCAGCAGTCCGTCAATCTACAATGAGCAGTTCTTC. Translating it yields CASSPSIYNEQFF.

This clonotype was detected ten times or more. The chain has TRBV6-6 and TRBJ1-6, with a weak D call TRBD1 (6 bases). Germline lookup yields CDR1 MNHNY and CDR2 SVGAGI (reference sequence). Trimming removed 2 bases at V and 1 base at J, with 12 bases between. The CDR3 loop spans 17 amino acids. The DNA for the CDR3 is TGTGCCAGCAGTTACACACAGGGATTGTCCTATAATTCACCCCTCCACTTT. This encodes CASSYTQGLSYNSPLHF.

A remark on this clonotype: Germline is not matched at one junction end, which may reflect a read error. CDR3 nucleotide sequence: TGTGCCAGCAGTTTATCGCCTTGGACTAGCGGGAGGGAGCGGTTCTTC. This codes for CASSLSPWTSGRERFF. The chain combines TRBV28 with TRBJ2-1; TRBD2 matches 15 bases. This CDR3 contains 16 residues. Per the germline V gene, CDR1 is MDHEN and CDR2 is SYDVKM.

This clonotype was seen ten or more times. The rearrangement joins TRBV6-5 to TRBJ2-7; 11 bases map to TRBD1. CDR1 is MNHEY and CDR2 is SVGAGI in the germline V gene. The V and J ends lost 7 bases and 3 bases, in that order; junction bases with no gene match: 5. The CDR3 contains 14 residues. The CDR3 bases are TGTGCCAGCACCCGGACAGGGGGCATCTACGAGCAGTACTTC. Translated, it gives CASTRTGGIYEQYF.

The chain is built from TRBV7-2 and TRBJ2-7; D gene unclear. There are 12 residues in the CDR3. CDR1 and CDR2 from the germline V gene are SGHTA and FQGNSA. V was shortened by 5 bases and J by 9 bases, with 14 bases between the two germline ends. As DNA, the CDR3 is TGTGCCAGCAGCCCCGGACGCTACAGGCAGTACTTC. Encoded protein: CASSPGRYRQYF.

The CDR3 region is CASSLRAKSNQPQHF. CDR3 coding DNA: TGTGCCAGCAGCTTACGTGCTAAAAGCAATCAGCCCCAGCATTTT. The rearrangement links TRBV7-2 to TRBJ1-5; D is ambiguous. The V and J ends lost 2 bases and 1 base respectively, with 9 bases between them. CDR3 length: 15 amino acids. In germline, CDR1 is SGHTA, CDR2 FQGNSA.

This clonotype showed up many times. V usage is TRBV5-6 and J usage is TRBJ2-7, with D unresolved. CDR3 size: 12 residues. Between the trimmed V and J ends, which lost 1 base and 1 base, there was a span of 3 bases. Germline V gene data show CDR1 as SGHDT and CDR2 as YYEEEE. The CDR3 sequence: CASSLQSYEQYF. Written as DNA, the CDR3 is TGTGCCAGCAGCTTGCAGTCCTACGAGCAGTACTTC. Filled out from reference TRBV5-6 and TRBJ2-7, the complete variable domain reads DAGVTQSPTHLIKTRGQQVTLRCSPKSGHDTVSWYQQALGQGPQFIFQYYEEEERQRGNFPDRFSGHQFPNYSSELNVNALLLGDSALYLCASSLQSYEQYFGPGTRLTVT.

The rearrangement uses TRBV4-3 and TRBJ1-2; 10 bases are shared with TRBD1. The CDR3 has 15 residues. Per germline, CDR1 LGHNA and CDR2 YSLEER. Trimming took 1 base from V and 2 from J; bases not matched to a gene: 1. CDR3 residues: CASSQVGQGNYGYTF. The CDR3 nucleotides read TGCGCCAGCAGCCAAGTGGGACAGGGGAACTATGGCTACACCTTC.

This clonotype was recorded many times. The chain uses TRBV5-1 and TRBJ1-2; 9 bases line up with TRBD1. CDR1 and CDR2 from the germline V gene are SGHRS and YFSETQ. V lost 3 bases, J lost 6 bases, and 3 bases stayed unmatched. The CDR3 runs to 13 residues. CDR3 bases: TGCGCCAGCAGCTGGGGGGACAGGGATGGCTACACCTTC. Translation gives CASSWGDRDGYTF.

This clonotype was picked up many times. The chain combines TRBV19 with TRBJ2-1; TRBD1 matches 7 bases. CDR3 length: 13 amino acids. V was pared by 6 bases and J by 9 bases, with 8 bases of the junction left unmatched. The germline gives CDR1 LNHDA, CDR2 SQIVND (reference sequence). Written as DNA, the CDR3 is TGTGCCAGTAGGGCTACAGGGGTAGGTGAGCAGTTCTTC. Its protein product is CASRATGVGEQFF.

This clonotype was seen ten or more times. The rearrangement joins TRBV6-5 to TRBJ1-5, with TRBD1 matching 8 bases. J was trimmed by 4 bases and V by 6 bases; bases with no gene match: 5. The germline V gene has CDR1 MNHEY and CDR2 SVGAGI. The CDR3 contains 14 residues. The CDR3 protein is CASSPRGRNQPQHF. In nucleotides, the CDR3 is TGTGCCAGCAGCCCCAGGGGGCGGAATCAGCCCCAGCATTTT.

This clonotype is a singleton in its sample. This may come from a read error, since a much larger clone is one base off. The chain is built from TRBV28 and TRBJ1-2; no firm D call. This CDR3 region has 13 residues. Germline V gene sequence: CDR1 MDHEN, CDR2 SYDVKM. The DNA of the CDR3 is TGTACCAGCAGTACCCCCCTGGGCTATGGCTACACCTTC. This translates into CTSSTPLGYGYTF.

There are many counts of this clonotype. The chain joins TRBV19 to TRBJ2-3, with 10 nucleotides matching TRBD2. Germline CDR1 and CDR2: LNHDA and SQIVND (reference sequence). Losses at the gene ends were 3 bases for V and 6 bases for J; bases not matched to a gene: 6. The CDR3 covers 15 residues. In DNA, the CDR3 is TGTGCCAGTAGTATGGGTCTAGCGGGAGCGGATACGCAGTATTTT. Translated, it gives CASSMGLAGADTQYF.

This clonotype was detected many times. V is TRBV20-1 and J is TRBJ2-1; 8 bases are shared with TRBD1. Germline V CDR1 and CDR2: DFQATT, SNEGSKA (reference sequence). The CDR3 is 13 amino acids. Trimming cost V 5 bases and J 7 bases; bases outside gene matches: 7. The DNA for the CDR3 is TGCAGTGCTCTCGGGGACAGGCAAAATGAGCAGTTCTTC. It is translated as CSALGDRQNEQFF.

This clonotype was picked up a small number of times. This may stem from a read error, because a much larger clone lies one nucleotide away. It is likely a read error, because the conserved phenylalanine at the end of the CDR3 is missing. Here the CDR3 DNA reads TGTGCCAGCACCCAGGGCGGTAGCGGGACCGGGGAGCTGTTTCTT. Translating it yields CASTQGGSGTGELFL. V is TRBV2 and J is TRBJ2-2; 7 positions agree with TRBD2. V was clipped by 7 bases and J by 5 bases; unmatched bases: 10. This CDR3 has 15 residues. Germline CDR1 reads SNHLY; CDR2 reads FYNNEI.

This clonotype was detected ten times or more. The chain couples TRBV6-5 to TRBJ1-3, with no clear D. CDR3 length equals 15 residues. In germline, CDR1 is MNHEY, CDR2 SVGAGI. Trimming removed 2 bases at V and 7 bases at J, with 15 bases between. The CDR3 DNA reads as TGTGCCAGCAGTTACGGCAGCCCTTCCGGGAACACCATATATTTT. Protein product: CASSYGSPSGNTIYF.

This clonotype was recorded at least ten times. This sequence joins TRBV25-1 and TRBJ2-1; D may be TRBD1 or TRBD2 (6 bases each). The CDR3 spans 17 residues. Trimming stripped 4 bases from V and 2 bases from J, with 18 bases between. Germline V gene data show CDR1 as MGHDK and CDR2 as SYGVNS. This chain's CDR3 is CASSGGASRGPYNEQFF. The DNA for the CDR3 is TGTGCCAGCAGTGGGGGGGCGAGTAGGGGACCCTACAATGAGCAGTTCTTC.

Ten or more counts support this clonotype. The chain employs TRBV6-5 and TRBJ2-7; D is possibly TRBD1 (6 bases). Trimming took 3 bases from V and 0 from J, leaving 9 bases between them. This CDR3 is 14 amino acids long. Germline V gene sequence: CDR1 MNHEY, CDR2 SVGAGI. The CDR3 loop reads CASSYGQSSYEQYF. The CDR3 DNA sequence: TGTGCCAGCAGTTATGGACAGAGCTCCTACGAGCAGTACTTC.

At least ten counts were recorded for this clonotype. The chain employs TRBV15 and TRBJ2-7; D possibly corresponds to TRBD1 (6 bases). Germline assignment: CDR1 LNHNV and CDR2 YYDKDF (reference sequence). Between the trimmed V and J ends, which lost 0 bases and 3 bases, there was a span of 15 bases. The CDR3 runs 16 residues. The CDR3, as DNA: TGTGCCACCAGCAGAGAGACAGTAAGGGGGAACTACGAGCAGTACTTC. Its translation: CATSRETVRGNYEQYF.

The sample holds a few counts of this clonotype. The V gene is TRBV28, the J gene TRBJ2-3; TRBD1 matches at 8 bases. The CDR3 is 15 amino acids. With V trimmed by 6 bases and J by 0 bases, 5 bases remained unmatched. Germline V gives CDR1 MDHEN, CDR2 SYDVKM. The CDR3 loop is CASRTGQGSTDTQYF. The CDR3, as DNA: TGTGCCAGCAGAACCGGACAGGGAAGCACAGATACGCAGTATTTT.

Many counts were recorded for this clonotype. This chain uses TRBV9 with TRBJ2-3; TRBD1 aligns across 7 bases. This CDR3 has 16 amino acids. The V gene's germline CDR1 is SGDLS and CDR2 YYNGEE. Trimming at V came to 3 bases and at J to 2 bases, leaving 9 bases not matched to a gene. CDR3: CASSGRGDSYTDTQYF. As DNA, the CDR3 is TGTGCCAGCAGCGGAAGAGGGGACAGCTACACAGATACGCAGTATTTT.